The next 6 T cell receptor beta chains were all read from a single sample in a study of OX40 agonist ivuxolimab in advanced cancers. Assay used: immunoSEQ multiplex PCR; TCRdb lists only in-frame clones, some missing. The sample records around 63,000 clones, 80% to 90% being singletons. The source was CD4+ or CD8+ T cells sorted from blood, collected in a trial of the OX40 agonist ivuxolimab. All receptors come from an adult with an advanced solid tumor such as melanoma, head and neck, liver or kidney cancer.

V usage is TRBV4-2 and J usage is TRBJ2-3, with 8 bases that match TRBD2. The CDR3 is 17 amino acids. The V segment lost 1 base and the J segment 2 bases; nucleotides outside the gene matches: 8. In germline, CDR1 is LGHNA, CDR2 YNFKEQ. CDR3 residues: CASSQVASGSYTDTQYF. CDR3 DNA: TGTGCCAGCAGCCAAGTGGCTAGCGGGTCTTACACAGATACGCAGTATTTT.

This rearrangement joins TRBV19 to TRBJ2-1; D unclear. There are 15 residues in the CDR3. CDR1 and CDR2 from the germline V gene are LNHDA and SQIVND (reference sequence). V lost 0 bases and J 0 bases, leaving 6 bases between the germline ends. The CDR3 coding sequence is TGTGCCAGTAGTATAGACAGGTTCTCCTACAATGAGCAGTTCTTC. Protein sequence: CASSIDRFSYNEQFF. The entire variable domain, with the rest obtained from reference TRBV19 and TRBJ2-1, is as follows: DGGITQSPKYLFRKEGQNVTLSCEQNLNHDAMYWYRQDPGQGLRLIYYSQIVNDFQKGDIAEGYSVSREKKESFPLTVTSAQKNPTAFYLCASSIDRFSYNEQFFGPGTRLTVL.

The chain carries TRBV7-6 and TRBJ1-3; D unresolved. Trimming removed 3 bases from V and 9 bases from J, with 15 bases in between. Germline loops: CDR1 SGHVS, CDR2 FNYEAQ. This CDR3 has 14 amino acids. The CDR3 DNA follows: TGTGCCAGCAGCTTTGACCCTCGGGGTTCCACCATATATTTT. Protein product: CASSFDPRGSTIYF.

The rearrangement joins TRBV10-3 to TRBJ2-2, with 7 bases lining up with TRBD1. Germline assignment: CDR1 ENHRY and CDR2 SYGVKD. Trimming at V came to 6 bases and at J to 3 bases, leaving 1 base not matched to a gene. The CDR3 loop spans 13 amino acids. CDR3 region: CAISQGDTGELFF. The CDR3 DNA reads TGTGCCATCAGCCAGGGGGACACCGGGGAGCTGTTTTTT.

The chain uses TRBV15 and TRBJ2-7; D is uncertain. The CDR3 runs to 13 residues. Germline values: CDR1 LNHNV, CDR2 YYDKDF (reference sequence). Trimming removed 0 bases from V and 6 bases from J, with 9 bases in between. The CDR3 region has the DNA TGTGCCACCAGCAGAGATGGGGTGGGCGAGCAGTACTTC. This encodes CATSRDGVGEQYF.

This clone was recorded only once. This chain joins TRBV6-5 and TRBJ2-7; D is unclear. V was pared by 6 bases and J by 5 bases, with 5 bases between. Germline V CDR1 and CDR2: MNHEY, SVGAGI. CDR3 length equals 10 residues. Here the CDR3 reads CASRLDEQYF. Written as DNA, the CDR3 is TGTGCCAGCAGGCTCGACGAGCAGTACTTC.